This TCR beta chain came from a study of T cell responses to AZD1222 COVID-19 vaccine. Study-level points and caveats: The donor cohort was predominantly white British with a female majority, and clonal diversity may have been underestimated. CD4 TCRs associated with vaccination spanned spike, dominating at 160-218 and 743-854. It was only 6 or 7 AZD1222 recipients who were seropositive at baseline. Close to half of spike-specific TCRs reportedly recognize unmutated variant regions.

Germline V gene data show CDR1 as SGHRS and CDR2 as YFSETQ. This CDR3 has 15 residues. V lost 1 base, J lost 2 bases, and 12 bases lay in between. With respect to this clone: Antigen specificity is unknown.

Using immunoSEQ multiplex PCR, the repertoire was profiled, and TCRdb retains in-frame clones only, with some absent. Among 180,000 or so clones listed, roughly nine tenths were seen once. The clonotype originates from an adult in good health. The sample in question was peripheral blood, obtained on day 0 of AZD1222 vaccination. The V and J genes are TRBV5-1 and TRBJ1-1, with D perhaps TRBD1 (6 bases). The CDR3 reads CASSLTGQPNTEAFF. The CDR3 DNA reads as TGCGCCAGCAGCTTGACCGGACAGCCAAACACTGAAGCTTTCTTT.